This T cell receptor (beta chain) was found in a study of T-cell reconstitution after alpha-beta-depleted transplantation in children (dated by TCRdb to the mid-2010s). Looking at the study overall: The study quantitatively tracked T-cell immune reconstitution after TCRalphabeta/CD19-depleted allogeneic hematopoietic cell transplantation in children using TCR repertoire profiling. The paper as a whole reports these results and caveats: In some patients, high TCRbeta diversity at day 60 was attributed to recipient T cells and intrathymic progenitors that had survived conditioning. Apparently early alphabetaT-cell count recovery about two months after transplant reportedly relied on only several hundred rapidly expanded clones derived from non-depleted graft cells. The frequencies of hyperexpanded clones fell over the following months, and after one year, T-cell counts and TCRbeta diversity were mostly attributed to newly produced T cells.

To prepare the library, PCR was applied. This sample was sequenced with an Illumina HiSeq 2500. TCR library preparation used molecular barcoding, with unique molecular identifiers applied to normalize quantification of the TCRbeta repertoire. Starting from the raw public reads, TCRdb applied fastp trimming at Q25, assembled clones with MiXCR and retained in-frame beta chains. Here each entry gathers all rows of one CDR3 protein and keeps the most common genes and DNA. For this sample the table gives some 200,000 distinct CDR3 sequences, of which under 8.5% were detected only once. The ten top clones hold roughly a third of the sample. In light of the paper, this sample's treatment or condition label describes: allogeneic hematopoietic cell transplantation with graft depleted of TCRalphabeta T cells and CD19 B cells. Transplant recipients were children who received TCRalphabeta/CD19-depleted allogeneic hematopoietic cell grafts.

This clonotype was counted many times. What antigen it recognizes has not been identified. Qualities for individual bases were not recorded, and no much larger clone is one base off. V was cut back by 5 bases and J by 2 bases, leaving a gap of 10 bases between them. The CDR3 sequence holds 14 residues, the cysteine and phenylalanine included. Here the CDR3 DNA is all that survives: 42 bases in frame from base 1. CDR1 is given as SGHKS and CDR2 as YYEKEE, both from the germline V gene (reference sequence). This chain is built from TRBV5-5 and TRBJ2-2, with the D gene not confidently named. This specimen was PBMCs, mostly from graft donor cells, taken 360 days after TCRalphabeta/CD19-depleted stem cell transplant. The receptor was derived from a male patient under 10 years old who had a stem cell transplant for acute myeloid leukemia, so the T cells may come from the graft donor. This receptor carries the CDR3 CASRISLNTGELFF. The DNA sequence is TGTGCCAGCAGGATAAGCTTAAACACCGGGGAGCTGTTTTTT.